This paragraph reports one TCR beta chain. The sample belongs to a study of cytomegalovirus exposure and HLA in healthy donors. The CDR3 totals 15 residues. Trimming removed 4 bases at V and 6 bases at J, with 14 bases between. Germline assignment: CDR1 SGHDT and CDR2 YYEEEE. The study ran its PCR with 60 Vbeta and 13 Jbeta primers. Using immunoSEQ multiplex PCR, the repertoire was profiled, and TCRdb retains in-frame clones only, with some absent. The sample gives about 190,000 clones, about four fifths of which show up once; under 5% is in the top ten. Sequenced: PBMCs. This chain joins TRBV5-6 and TRBJ1-6; D perhaps matches TRBD1 (5 bases). The origin of this receptor is a man aged 25-45 years in good health and CMV-seropositive. The CDR3 sequence is CASSRPGGGNSPLHF. The DNA of the CDR3 is TGTGCCAGCAGCCGCCCTGGCGGGGGTAATTCACCCCTCCACTTT. The complete variable domain, with remaining parts taken from reference TRBV5-6 and TRBJ1-6, reads DAGVTQSPTHLIKTRGQQVTLRCSPKSGHDTVSWYQQALGQGPQFIFQYYEEEERQRGNFPDRFSGHQFPNYSSELNVNALLLGDSALYLCASSRPGGGNSPLHFGNGTRLTVT.